This TCR beta chain is from a study of cytomegalovirus exposure and HLA in healthy donors. Overall study findings and caveats: Later analysis suggested most CMV-associated TCR beta chains were HLA-restricted. In an earlier analysis, productive rearrangement rates for most beta V segments clustered near 90% or 30%.

Vbeta (60) and Jbeta (13) primers were used in the PCR. Some clones are missing from TCRdb's copy, which holds only in-frame ones; the method was immunoSEQ multiplex PCR. The sample shows about 200,000 clones, approximately 78% of them seen only once. Comment on this clone: Its antigen is not known.

These donors, healthy bone marrow donors, were studied. From germline, CDR1 is MDHEN and CDR2 SYDVKM. The V and J ends lost 5 bases and 4 bases, in that order; junction bases with no gene match: 6. The CDR3 covers 14 residues. The source is a man aged 30-40 years in good health and CMV-seronegative. This rearrangement joins TRBV28 to TRBJ1-2, with 8 positions matching TRBD1. The sequenced sample was PBMCs. CDR3 DNA: TGTGCCAGCAGTGAGGCCACAGGGGGCTATGGCTACACCTTC. Translating it yields CASSEATGGYGYTF.